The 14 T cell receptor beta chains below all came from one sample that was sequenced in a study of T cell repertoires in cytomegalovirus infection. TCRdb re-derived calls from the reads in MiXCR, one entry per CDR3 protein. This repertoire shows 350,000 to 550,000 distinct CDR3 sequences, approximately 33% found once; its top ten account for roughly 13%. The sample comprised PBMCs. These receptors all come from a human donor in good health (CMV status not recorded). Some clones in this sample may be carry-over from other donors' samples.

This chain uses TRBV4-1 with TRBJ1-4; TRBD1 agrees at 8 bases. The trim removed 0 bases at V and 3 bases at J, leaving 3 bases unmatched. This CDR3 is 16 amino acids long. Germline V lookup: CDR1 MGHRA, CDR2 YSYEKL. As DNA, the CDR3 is TGCGCCAGCAGCCAAGATTCGACAGGGGCTAATGAAAAACTGTTTTTT. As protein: CASSQDSTGANEKLFF.

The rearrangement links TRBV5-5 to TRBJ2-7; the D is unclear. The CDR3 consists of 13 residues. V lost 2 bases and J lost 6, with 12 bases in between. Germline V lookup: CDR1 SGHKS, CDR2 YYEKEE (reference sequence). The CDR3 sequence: CASSFHSPPEQYF. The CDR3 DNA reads TGTGCCAGCAGCTTTCACTCCCCGCCCGAGCAGTACTTC.

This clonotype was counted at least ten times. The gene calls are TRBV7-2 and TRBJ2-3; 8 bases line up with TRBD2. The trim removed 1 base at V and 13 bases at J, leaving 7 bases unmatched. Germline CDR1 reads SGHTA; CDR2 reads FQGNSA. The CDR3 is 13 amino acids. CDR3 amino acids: CASSLGGTRVEYF. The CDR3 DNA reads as TGTGCCAGCAGCTTAGGAGGGACTAGGGTTGAGTATTTT.

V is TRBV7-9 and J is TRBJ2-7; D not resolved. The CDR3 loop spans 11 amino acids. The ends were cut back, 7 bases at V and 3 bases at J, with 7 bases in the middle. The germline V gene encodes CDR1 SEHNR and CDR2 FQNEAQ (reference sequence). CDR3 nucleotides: TGTGCCAGCAACCCTGACTACGAGCAGTACTTC. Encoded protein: CASNPDYEQYF.

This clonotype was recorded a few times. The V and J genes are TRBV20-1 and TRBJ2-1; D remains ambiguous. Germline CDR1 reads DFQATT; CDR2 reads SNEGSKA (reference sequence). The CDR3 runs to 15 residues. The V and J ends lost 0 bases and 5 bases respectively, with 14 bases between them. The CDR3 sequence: CSAREGRTLNNEQFF. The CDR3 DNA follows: TGCAGTGCTAGAGAAGGCAGGACCCTTAACAATGAGCAGTTCTTC.

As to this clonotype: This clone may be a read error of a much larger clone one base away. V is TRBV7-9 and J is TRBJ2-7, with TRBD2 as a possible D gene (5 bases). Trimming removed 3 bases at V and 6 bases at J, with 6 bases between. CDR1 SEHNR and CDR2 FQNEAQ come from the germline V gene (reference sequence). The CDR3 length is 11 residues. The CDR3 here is CASSFGGEQYF. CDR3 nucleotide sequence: TGTGCCAGCAGCTTCGGAGGCGAGCAGTACTTC.

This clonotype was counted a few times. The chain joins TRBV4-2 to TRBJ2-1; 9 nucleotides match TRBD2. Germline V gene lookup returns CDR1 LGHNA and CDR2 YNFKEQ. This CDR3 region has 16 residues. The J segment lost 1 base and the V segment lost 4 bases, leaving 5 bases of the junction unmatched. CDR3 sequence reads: CASSLTSGQSYNEQFF. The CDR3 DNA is TGTGCCAGCAGCCTAACTAGCGGGCAGTCCTACAATGAGCAGTTCTTC.

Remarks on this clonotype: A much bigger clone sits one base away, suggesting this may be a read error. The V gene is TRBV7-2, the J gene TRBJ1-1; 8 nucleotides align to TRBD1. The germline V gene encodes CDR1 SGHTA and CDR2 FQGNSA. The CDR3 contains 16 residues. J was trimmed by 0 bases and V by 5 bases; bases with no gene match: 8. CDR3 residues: CASSQRTGRLNTEAFF. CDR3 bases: TGTGCCAGCAGCCAAAGGACAGGGAGGTTGAACACTGAAGCTTTCTTT.

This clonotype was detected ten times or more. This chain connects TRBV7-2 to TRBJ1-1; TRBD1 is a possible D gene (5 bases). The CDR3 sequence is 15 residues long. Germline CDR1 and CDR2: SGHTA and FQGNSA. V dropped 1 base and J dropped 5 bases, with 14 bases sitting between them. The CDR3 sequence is CASSLDGGGGTEAFF. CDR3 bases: TGTGCCAGCAGCTTAGATGGCGGGGGAGGAACTGAAGCTTTCTTT.

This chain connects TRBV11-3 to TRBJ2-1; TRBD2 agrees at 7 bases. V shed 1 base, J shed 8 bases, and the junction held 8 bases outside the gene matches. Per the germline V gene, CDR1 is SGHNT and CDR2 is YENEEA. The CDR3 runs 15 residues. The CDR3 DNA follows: TGTGCCAGCAGCTTAGTCGCGGGGGAGGGAGATGAGCAGTTCTTC. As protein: CASSLVAGEGDEQFF.

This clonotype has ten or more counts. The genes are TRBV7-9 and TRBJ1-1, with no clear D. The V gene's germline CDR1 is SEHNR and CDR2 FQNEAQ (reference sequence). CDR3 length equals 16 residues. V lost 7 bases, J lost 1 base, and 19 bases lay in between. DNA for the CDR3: TGTGCCAGCACCGGAGGAGATCGGACGGCGAACACTGAAGCTTTCTTT. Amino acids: CASTGGDRTANTEAFF.

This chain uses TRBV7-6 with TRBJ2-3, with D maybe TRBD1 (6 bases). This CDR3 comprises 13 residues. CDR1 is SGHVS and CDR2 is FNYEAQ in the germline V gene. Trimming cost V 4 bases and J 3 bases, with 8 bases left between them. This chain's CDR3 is CASSYQGTDTQYF. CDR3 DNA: TGTGCCAGCAGCTACCAGGGGACAGATACGCAGTATTTT.

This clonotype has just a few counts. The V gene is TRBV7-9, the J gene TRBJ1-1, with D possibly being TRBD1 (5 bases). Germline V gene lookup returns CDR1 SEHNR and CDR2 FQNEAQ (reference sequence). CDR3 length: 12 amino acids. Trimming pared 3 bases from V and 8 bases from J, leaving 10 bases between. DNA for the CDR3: TGTGCCAGCAGCTTCGGGGGAGAAGAAGCTTTCTTT. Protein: CASSFGGEEAFF.

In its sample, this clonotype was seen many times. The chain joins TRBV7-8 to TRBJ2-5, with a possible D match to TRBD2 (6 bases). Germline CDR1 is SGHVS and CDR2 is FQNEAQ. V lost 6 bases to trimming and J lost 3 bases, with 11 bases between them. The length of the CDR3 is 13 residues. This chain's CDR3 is CASRPRGKETQYF. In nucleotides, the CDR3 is TGTGCCAGCAGACCCCGGGGGAAAGAGACCCAGTACTTC.